This T cell receptor beta chain was identified during a study of human T cells and chemical hapten exposure. Overall study: All patients underwent weekly scalp dosing with diphenylcyclopropenone for the full approximately 25-week study. Overall study results and limits: No change in TCRs above 1 in 1000 frequency was produced by DPC sensitization.

This clonotype has a count of ten or more. No antigen is known for it. The germline V and J ends were trimmed by 1 base and 5 bases, with 9 bases remaining between them. The CDR3 runs to 14 residues. CDR1 is LGHNA, CDR2 YSLEER, per germline. Sample time point: pre-sensitization, week 0. Treatment specified: therapeutic diphenylcyclopropenone sensitization with weekly scalp DPC. MiXCR, applied by TCRdb to the RACE reads, yields one record per CDR3 protein. The data show approximately 320,000 distinct CDR3 sequences, with about 5.4% seen just once and about 8.2% held by the top ten. This specimen was whole blood, taken in connection with sensitization to the hapten diphenylcyclopropenone (DPC). The rearrangement joins TRBV4-3 to TRBJ2-4; D may correspond to TRBD1 or TRBD2 (6 bases each). This receptor was identified in a woman in her late teens or twenties with alopecia areata. Some clones in this sample may be carry-over from other donors' samples. The CDR3 bases are TGCGCCAGCAGCCAAGTTGGGGGGCAAAACATTCAGTACTTC. Its protein product is CASSQVGGQNIQYF.